This T cell receptor (beta chain) was captured in a study of beta chain features in type 1 diabetes. Sequencing targeted expressed TCRB transcripts, as all isolated RNA had been reverse transcribed. Measured with immunoSEQ multiplex PCR; TCRdb has only the in-frame clones, and not every one. The sample consists of under 300,000 clones, 27% of them appearing once. The J segment lost 3 bases and the V segment lost 1 base, leaving 8 bases of the junction unmatched. This CDR3 comprises 15 residues. CDR1 and CDR2 from the germline V gene are SQVTM and ANQGSEA. Sequenced: central memory CD4+ T cells from blood. This sequence originates from a man between 25 and 39 years old in good health. The chain couples TRBV29-1 to TRBJ2-5, with TRBD2 matching 7 bases. CDR3 in amino acids: CSVEGSGGSEETQYF. For the CDR3, the DNA is TGCAGCGTTGAAGGCTCCGGGGGGAGTGAAGAGACCCAGTACTTC.